A single sample gave rise to the 29 T cell receptor beta chains below, sequenced in a study of T cells in Graves' hyperthyroidism and ophthalmopathy. TCR beta CDR3 regions were amplified from RNA. The TCR CDR3 first-round RT-PCR relied on the HTBI primer set. TCRdb fed the multiplex PCR reads into MiXCR, producing one record per CDR3 protein. The top ten clones hold around 30% of a sample with 200,000 to 250,000 distinct CDR3 sequences, less than 20% of them seen once. The sample was blood. The receptors shown here come from a woman under 30 with Graves' ophthalmopathy.

This clonotype was recorded many times. V and J are TRBV7-9 and TRBJ2-2; TRBD1 matches at 11 bases. CDR3 length equals 18 residues. J lost 6 bases, V lost 1 base, and 10 bases had no gene match. Germline V CDR1 and CDR2: SEHNR, FQNEAQ (reference sequence). CDR3 in amino acids: CASSLVIGQGAKAGELFF. The CDR3 nucleotides read TGTGCCAGCAGCTTAGTAATTGGACAGGGGGCGAAGGCCGGGGAGCTGTTTTTT. Using reference TRBV7-9 and TRBJ2-2 for the parts outside the CDR3, the full variable domain is DTGVSQNPRHKITKRGQNVTFRCDPISEHNRLYWYRQTLGQGPEFLTYFQNEAQLEKSRLLSDRFSAERPKGSFSTLEIQRTEQGDSAMYLCASSLVIGQGAKAGELFFGEGSRLTVL.

The sample holds a few counts of this clonotype. The rearrangement uses TRBV30 and TRBJ2-7; 7 bases are shared with TRBD2. With 2 bases clipped from V and 2 bases from J, the junction kept 6 bases outside the gene matches. The germline gives CDR1 GTSNPN, CDR2 SVGIG (reference sequence). The CDR3 contains 14 residues. The CDR3 nucleotides read TGTGCCTGGAGTTCTTTAGCGGGCCCCTACGAGCAGTACTTC. Amino acids: CAWSSLAGPYEQYF.

This chain links TRBV28 with TRBJ1-2, with 7 bases matching TRBD1. V shed 6 bases, J shed 4 bases, and the junction held 11 bases outside the gene matches. CDR3 length: 15 amino acids. From germline, CDR1 is MDHEN and CDR2 SYDVKM. CDR3 region: CASSVQGYLGYGYTF. The DNA of the CDR3 is TGTGCCAGCAGCGTACAGGGGTACCTCGGCTATGGCTACACCTTC.

This clonotype was observed a handful of times. The chain has TRBV5-8 and TRBJ1-2, with D unresolved. CDR3 length: 15 amino acids. V lost 4 bases and J lost 8, with 21 bases in between. From germline, CDR1 is SGHTS and CDR2 YDEGEE. The CDR3, as DNA: TGTGCCAGCAGCCGGAATGTCGTGGTCAAAAAGGGCTACACCTTC. This encodes CASSRNVVVKKGYTF. The whole variable domain, filled in from reference TRBV5-8 and TRBJ1-2, reads EAGVTQSPTHLIKTRGQQATLRCSPISGHTSVYWYQQALGLGLQFLLWYDEGEERNRGNFPPRFSGRQFPNYSSELNVNALELEDSALYLCASSRNVVVKKGYTFGSGTRLTVV.

This clonotype was seen many times. The V gene is TRBV7-9, the J gene TRBJ2-5; D not certain. V was pared by 6 bases and J by 3 bases, with 17 bases between. CDR1 and CDR2 from the germline V gene are SEHNR and FQNEAQ (reference sequence). The CDR3 is 15 residues long. CDR3 bases: TGTGCCAGCAGACCACCTCAGGAGCTTGAAGAGACCCAGTACTTC. This translates into CASRPPQELEETQYF.

Ten or more counts support this clonotype. V gene TRBV2 combines with J gene TRBJ1-5, with D perhaps matching TRBD1 (5 bases). The germline V gene encodes CDR1 SNHLY and CDR2 FYNNEI. Trimming left V 5 bases short and J 2 bases short, with 13 bases between. The CDR3 runs to 15 residues. CDR3 coding DNA: TGTGCCAGCAGTCCGCTGGGGGTCGGCAATCAGCCCCAGCATTTT. It encodes CASSPLGVGNQPQHF.

This clonotype was picked up many times. The chain joins TRBV28 to TRBJ2-1; unclear D gene. The germline V and J ends were trimmed by 6 bases and 7 bases, with 7 bases remaining between them. Germline CDR1 MDHEN, CDR2 SYDVKM. This CDR3 has 11 residues. Here the CDR3 DNA reads TGTGCCAGCAGCTACGGGAATGAGCAGTTCTTC. Translating gives CASSYGNEQFF. The complete variable domain, with remaining parts taken from reference TRBV28 and TRBJ2-1, reads DVKVTQSSRYLVKRTGEKVFLECVQDMDHENMFWYRQDPGLGLRLIYFSYDVKMKEKGDIPEGYSVSREKKERFSLILESASTNQTSMYLCASSYGNEQFFGPGTRLTVL.

The table lists this clonotype with a few counts. The chain is built from TRBV12-5 and TRBJ2-2; unclear D gene. This CDR3 is 17 amino acids long. V lost 2 bases, J lost 4 bases, and 17 bases lay in between. CDR1 is LGHNT and CDR2 is FRNRAP in the germline V gene. CDR3 in DNA: TGTGCTAGTGGTTTGTTTTTGGTGATGTCAAGCACCGGGGAGCTGTTTTTT. It specifies CASGLFLVMSSTGELFF.

Ten or more counts support this clonotype. The chain joins TRBV28 to TRBJ2-2; tentatively, D is TRBD1 (6 bases). CDR1 MDHEN and CDR2 SYDVKM come from the germline V gene. V lost 6 bases and J 4 bases, leaving 21 bases between the germline ends. The CDR3 extends over 17 amino acids. The CDR3: CASRPSILDRSTGELFF. The DNA of the CDR3 is TGTGCCAGCAGACCCTCCATACTCGACAGGAGCACCGGGGAGCTGTTTTTT. Drawing the rest from reference TRBV28 and TRBJ2-2, the complete variable domain is DVKVTQSSRYLVKRTGEKVFLECVQDMDHENMFWYRQDPGLGLRLIYFSYDVKMKEKGDIPEGYSVSREKKERFSLILESASTNQTSMYLCASRPSILDRSTGELFFGEGSRLTVL.

This clonotype has more than one count but fewer than ten. The rearrangement uses TRBV20-1 and TRBJ1-2; D not certain. CDR1 and CDR2 from the germline V gene are DFQATT and SNEGSKA (reference sequence). The CDR3 consists of 13 residues. Trimming took off 3 bases at V and 4 bases at J, with 12 bases between the two ends. The CDR3 loop is CSARNEISYGYTF. The CDR3 DNA is TGCAGTGCTAGGAATGAAATCTCCTATGGCTACACCTTC.

The rearrangement uses TRBV19 and TRBJ2-1; 12 positions agree with TRBD2. Germline CDR1 is LNHDA and CDR2 is SQIVND (reference sequence). CDR3 length equals 16 residues. V lost 5 bases and J lost 7; bases outside the gene matches: 9. Here the CDR3 reads CASSFTPGTSGNEQFF. The CDR3 DNA sequence: TGTGCCAGTAGTTTTACCCCCGGGACTAGCGGGAATGAGCAGTTCTTC.

This clonotype was seen repeatedly, ten times or more. The chain carries TRBV20-1 and TRBJ1-5, with unresolved D. The CDR3 consists of 13 residues. Germline CDR1 is DFQATT and CDR2 is SNEGSKA (reference sequence). V was shortened by 6 bases and J by 1 base, with 10 bases between the two germline ends. CDR3: CSAIAVSNQPQHF. The CDR3, as DNA: TGCAGTGCCATAGCAGTGAGCAATCAGCCCCAGCATTTT.

This clonotype was detected ten times or more. The genes are TRBV7-9 and TRBJ2-7; 9 bases align to TRBD1. V was clipped by 4 bases and J by 4 bases; unmatched bases: 8. Per germline, CDR1 SEHNR and CDR2 FQNEAQ (reference sequence). The CDR3 is made up of 15 amino acids. The CDR3 sequence: CASSSLDRGKYEQYF. The CDR3 DNA follows: TGTGCCAGCAGCTCATTGGACAGGGGCAAGTACGAGCAGTACTTC.

This clonotype has a count of ten or more. This sequence joins TRBV2 and TRBJ1-4; 8 nucleotides agree with TRBD1. The CDR3 is 12 amino acids. Germline CDR1 is SNHLY and CDR2 is FYNNEI. Trimming took 6 bases from V and 6 from J; bases not matched to a gene: 0. CDR3 sequence: CASRDRDEKLFF. In DNA, the CDR3 is TGTGCCAGCAGGGACAGGGATGAAAAACTGTTTTTT.

This clonotype was counted at least ten times. This chain uses TRBV20-1 with TRBJ1-6, with 11 bases lining up with TRBD1. This CDR3 is 17 amino acids long. Germline V lookup: CDR1 DFQATT, CDR2 SNEGSKA (reference sequence). V shed 6 bases and J 4 bases; nucleotides not matched to a gene: 11. The CDR3 DNA follows: TGCAGTGCGGTAAACCGGGACAGGGGGTCATATAATTCACCCCTCCACTTT. Encoded protein: CSAVNRDRGSYNSPLHF.

This clonotype was recorded many times. CDR3 sequence: CASSLGGQPDTQYF. CDR3 in DNA: TGTGCCAGCAGCTTAGGAGGACAGCCAGATACGCAGTATTTT. The rearrangement uses TRBV7-9 and TRBJ2-3, with D possibly being TRBD1 (6 bases). V lost 1 base and J lost 4, with 9 bases in between. CDR3 length: 14 residues. CDR1 is SEHNR, CDR2 FQNEAQ, per germline (reference sequence).

Concerning this clonotype itself: The germline gene is not matched at one end of the junction; a read error may be the cause. The chain uses TRBV7-9 and TRBJ2-4, with D possibly matching TRBD2 (5 bases). The V gene's germline CDR1 is SEHNR and CDR2 FQNEAQ (reference sequence). This CDR3 is built from 17 residues. CDR3 residues: CASSLGTEALAKNTQYF. DNA for the CDR3: TGTGCTAGCAGCTTAGGCACGGAGGCTCTAGCCAAAAACACTCAGTACTTC. Drawing the rest from reference TRBV7-9 and TRBJ2-4, the complete variable domain is DTGVSQNPRHKITKRGQNVTFRCDPISEHNRLYWYRQTLGQGPEFLTYFQNEAQLEKSRLLSDRFSAERPKGSFSTLEIQRTEQGDSAMYLCASSLGTEALAKNTQYFGAGTRLSVL.

This rearrangement joins TRBV5-1 to TRBJ2-1, with 8 bases fitting TRBD2. TRBJ2-7 explains the end of the DNA better; the J call may be wrong. Germline V CDR1 and CDR2: SGHRS, YFSETQ. The CDR3 is 16 residues long. The CDR3 nucleotides read TGCGCCAGCAGCTCCTTGTCGGGGGGGGGGTACAATGAGCAGTACTTC. Residues: CASSSLSGGGYNEQYF.

The table lists this clonotype with many counts. The gene calls are TRBV7-9 and TRBJ1-6, with 7 bases matching TRBD1. Germline V CDR1 and CDR2: SEHNR, FQNEAQ (reference sequence). V trimming: 5 bases; J trimming: 0 bases; junction bases outside the gene matches: 7. The CDR3 runs to 17 residues. In nucleotides, the CDR3 is TGTGCCAGCAGCCCACGGACAGGAAGCTCCTATAATTCACCCCTCCACTTT. Translating it yields CASSPRTGSSYNSPLHF. The entire variable domain, with the rest obtained from reference TRBV7-9 and TRBJ1-6, is as follows: DTGVSQNPRHKITKRGQNVTFRCDPISEHNRLYWYRQTLGQGPEFLTYFQNEAQLEKSRLLSDRFSAERPKGSFSTLEIQRTEQGDSAMYLCASSPRTGSSYNSPLHFGNGTRLTVT.

The table lists this clonotype with many counts. V and J are TRBV19 and TRBJ2-7; D remains unclear. The CDR3 is 15 amino acids. Germline assignment: CDR1 LNHDA and CDR2 SQIVND (reference sequence). V lost 0 bases and J 2 bases, leaving 11 bases between the germline ends. The CDR3 region is CASSIDAGTPYEQYF. In DNA form, the CDR3 reads TGTGCCAGTAGTATAGACGCCGGAACTCCCTACGAGCAGTACTTC.

This clonotype was counted at least ten times. The chain uses TRBV29-1 and TRBJ2-7, with D maybe TRBD2 (5 bases). The ends were cut back, 5 bases at V and 2 bases at J, with 10 bases in the middle. The CDR3 runs 12 residues. Germline values: CDR1 SQVTM, CDR2 ANQGSEA. The CDR3 sequence is CSVNEGTYEQYF. Here the CDR3 DNA reads TGCAGCGTTAACGAGGGAACCTACGAGCAGTACTTC.

This clonotype showed up many times. The chain has TRBV12-3 or TRBV12-4 and TRBJ2-3; D might be TRBD1 (6 bases). V gave up 3 bases and J gave up 0 bases, with 22 bases separating them. This CDR3 has 19 residues. The CDR3 DNA follows: TGTGCCAGCAGTTTTTCGGAGACAGGACATTTGGCTAGCACAGATACGCAGTATTTT. Its protein is CASSFSETGHLASTDTQYF.

The table lists this clonotype with many counts. This chain joins TRBV6-1 and TRBJ2-3; D not certain. The CDR3 length is 15 residues. Germline CDR1 and CDR2: MNHNS and SASEGT. Trimming removed 0 bases from V and 2 bases from J, with 9 bases in between. The CDR3 DNA is TGTGCCAGCAGTGAAGCTCACTTCTACACAGATACGCAGTATTTT. Its protein product is CASSEAHFYTDTQYF.

This clonotype was found many times. The chain links TRBV5-1 to TRBJ2-7, with 12 bases lining up with TRBD2. CDR3 length equals 15 residues. CDR1 is SGHRS, CDR2 YFSETQ, per germline. Unmatched junction bases numbered 8, after V lost 3 bases and J lost 7 bases. The CDR3 bases are TGCGCCAGCAGCTCCCGGACTAGCGGGACGGGGGAGCAGTACTTC. This codes for CASSSRTSGTGEQYF. Complete variable domain (other parts from reference TRBV5-1 and TRBJ2-7): KAGVTQTPRYLIKTRGQQVTLSCSPISGHRSVSWYQQTPGQGLQFLFEYFSETQRNKGNFPGRFSGRQFSNSRSEMNVSTLELGDSALYLCASSSRTSGTGEQYFGPGTRLTVT.

The chain carries TRBV19 and TRBJ1-5; D call uncertain. V was shortened by 7 bases and J by 0 bases, with 16 bases between the two germline ends. Germline assignment: CDR1 LNHDA and CDR2 SQIVND (reference sequence). This CDR3 region has 16 residues. The CDR3 sequence is CASTISGSHSNQPQHF. Written as DNA, the CDR3 is TGTGCCAGTACCATTTCGGGCAGTCATAGCAATCAGCCCCAGCATTTT.

Ten or more counts support this clonotype. This chain joins TRBV13 and TRBJ2-7; 9 bases are a match to TRBD2. V lost 5 bases to trimming and J lost 7 bases; unmatched junction nucleotides: 9. This CDR3 has 14 residues. Per the germline V gene, CDR1 is PRHDT and CDR2 is FYEKMQ (reference sequence). The CDR3 DNA follows: TGTGCCAGCAGCCGACTAGCGGAGGCGGGGGAGCAGTACTTC. It encodes CASSRLAEAGEQYF.

This clonotype was observed once. The J gene is TRBJ1-5, the V gene TRBV12-3 or TRBV12-4; D not certain. Trimming stripped 6 bases from V and 3 bases from J, with 12 bases between. The CDR3 runs 14 residues. The CDR3 is CASSPWQNNQPQHF. As DNA, the CDR3 is TGTGCCAGCAGCCCCTGGCAGAACAATCAGCCCCAGCATTTT.

This clonotype was detected many times. The chain combines TRBV20-1 with TRBJ1-2; tentatively, D is TRBD1 (6 bases). Trimming removed 0 bases at V and 0 bases at J, with 11 bases between. The CDR3 runs to 15 residues. Germline lookup yields CDR1 DFQATT and CDR2 SNEGSKA (reference sequence). Here the CDR3 DNA reads TGCAGTGCTAGAGATCCTTCAGGGGCTAACTATGGCTACACCTTC. It translates to CSARDPSGANYGYTF.

This clonotype was found many times. The rearrangement links TRBV7-2 to TRBJ1-2; D gene unclear. The germline V gene encodes CDR1 SGHTA and CDR2 FQGNSA. This CDR3 spans 15 amino acids. Trimming removed 1 base at V and 5 bases at J, with 14 bases between. CDR3 sequence (DNA): TGTGCCAGCAGCTTAGTTGTCGGGGTTGATTATGGCTACACCTTC. This encodes CASSLVVGVDYGYTF.